This TCR beta chain was found in a study of T cells in Graves' hyperthyroidism and ophthalmopathy. Amplified regions were TCR beta CDR3 sequences from RNA transcripts. Carried out on the TCR CDR3, a first-round RT-PCR used the HTBI primer set. Each CDR3 protein is one row after TCRdb ran MiXCR on the multiplex PCR reads. The table shows around 350,000 distinct CDR3 sequences, with under 20% occurring only once. CDR1 DFQATT and CDR2 SNEGSKA come from the germline V gene (reference sequence). V dropped 0 bases and J dropped 0 bases, with 17 bases sitting between them. This CDR3 region has 17 residues. The patients, who ranged from 18 to 65 in age, presented with newly diagnosed hyperthyroidism lasting under 2 months.

This chain links TRBV20-1 with TRBJ1-1; no firm D call. The specimen was blood. The clonotype originates from a woman under 30 with Graves' hyperthyroidism. DNA for the CDR3: TGCAGTGCTAGAGATGCGAAACAAACCTTCATGAACACTGAAGCTTTCTTT. Protein product: CSARDAKQTFMNTEAFF.